This is a list of T cell receptor beta chains from one sample in a study of CD8+ T cells in alopecia areata. The method was immunoSEQ multiplex PCR; TCRdb's version includes in-frame clones alone and lacks a portion of them. The sample consists of roughly 250,000 clones, 67% of them appearing once. Sequenced material: CD4+ T cells sorted from blood, taken at week 0. These receptor sequences come from a human donor with alopecia areata. CDR3s include the opening cysteine and the closing phenylalanine or tryptophan.

v_call cdr3_aa
TRBV7-9 CASSPTGGRYGYTF
TRBV30 CAWSQEVGLEQYF
TRBV5-1 CASSLGGSSSYNEQFF
TRBV29-1 CSAQDRASFNEQFF
TRBV14 CASSQDMRLNTQYF
TRBV30 CAWSTNIASGYTF
TRBV7-3 CASSSGANTEAFF
TRBV6-5 CASRGQAEPLHF
TRBV7-2 CASSSMGQGSNSPLHF
TRBV29-1 CSAGAGVMTQHF
TRBV5-4 CASSLGPGAGELFF
TRBV9 CASSVVGNTGELFF
TRBV4-1 CASSQGGLRGEKLFF
TRBV15 CATSRDLAGNTEAFF
TRBV14 CASSQAGGKNIQYF
TRBV7-8 CASSLSWASTGELFF
TRBV29-1 CSASGSSYNEQFF
TRBV10-3 CAISTGGSGYTF
TRBV9 CASSVDGRGGGYTF
TRBV7-9 CASSLVGARNYGYTF
TRBV14 CASSQDWVGTQYF
TRBV5-1 CASSATRSGEQYF
TRBV5-5 CASSLTGTNQETQYF
TRBV19 CASSIWTPYNEQFF